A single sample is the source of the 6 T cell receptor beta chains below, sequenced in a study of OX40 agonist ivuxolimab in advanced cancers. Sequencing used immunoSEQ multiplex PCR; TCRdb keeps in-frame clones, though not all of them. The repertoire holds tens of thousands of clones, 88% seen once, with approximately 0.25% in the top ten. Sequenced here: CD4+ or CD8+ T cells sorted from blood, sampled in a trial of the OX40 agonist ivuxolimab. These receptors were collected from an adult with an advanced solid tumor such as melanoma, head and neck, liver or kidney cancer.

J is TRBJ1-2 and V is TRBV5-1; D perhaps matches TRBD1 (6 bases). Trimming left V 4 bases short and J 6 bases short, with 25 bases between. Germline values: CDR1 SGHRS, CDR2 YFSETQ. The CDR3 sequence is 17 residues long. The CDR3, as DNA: TGCGCCAGCAGCCTCGGAGGGGGGACCCACACATATGATGGCTACACCTTC. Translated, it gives CASSLGGGTHTYDGYTF. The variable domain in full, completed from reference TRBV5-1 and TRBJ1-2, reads KAGVTQTPRYLIKTRGQQVTLSCSPISGHRSVSWYQQTPGQGLQFLFEYFSETQRNKGNFPGRFSGRQFSNSRSEMNVSTLELGDSALYLCASSLGGGTHTYDGYTFGSGTRLTVV.

In nucleotides, the CDR3 is TGTGCCAGCAGCTTTGCCGGGGCAAGCAATCAGCCCCAGCATTTT. Translated: CASSFAGASNQPQHF. V gene TRBV5-6 combines with J gene TRBJ1-5; tentative D call: TRBD1 (5 bases). The CDR3 is 15 residues long. The V gene lost 2 bases and the J gene lost 1 base, with 10 bases spanning the gap. Germline V gene lookup returns CDR1 SGHDT and CDR2 YYEEEE.

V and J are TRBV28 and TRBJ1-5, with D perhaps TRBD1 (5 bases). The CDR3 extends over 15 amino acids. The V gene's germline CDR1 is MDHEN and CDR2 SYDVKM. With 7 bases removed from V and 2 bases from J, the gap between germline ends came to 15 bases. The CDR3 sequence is CASTAFGGRNQPQHF. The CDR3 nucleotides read TGTGCCAGCACGGCATTTGGGGGTCGCAATCAGCCCCAGCATTTT.

The chain's CDR3 is CASSSRSGTFIYEQYF. The CDR3 coding sequence is TGTGCCAGCAGTTCCCGATCCGGGACTTTCATCTACGAGCAGTACTTC. The rearrangement joins TRBV27 to TRBJ2-7; possibly TRBD2 for D (6 bases). Germline V CDR1 and CDR2: MNHEY, SMNVEV (reference sequence). The CDR3 extends over 16 amino acids. V gave up 4 bases and J gave up 3 bases, with 19 bases separating them.

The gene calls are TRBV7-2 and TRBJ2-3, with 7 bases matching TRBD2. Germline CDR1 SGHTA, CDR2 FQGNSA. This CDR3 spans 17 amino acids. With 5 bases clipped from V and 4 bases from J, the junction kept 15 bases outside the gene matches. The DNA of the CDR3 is TGTGCCAGCAGCACTGGCCATGGCGGGAGTTGGGCAGATACGCAGTATTTT. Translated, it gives CASSTGHGGSWADTQYF.

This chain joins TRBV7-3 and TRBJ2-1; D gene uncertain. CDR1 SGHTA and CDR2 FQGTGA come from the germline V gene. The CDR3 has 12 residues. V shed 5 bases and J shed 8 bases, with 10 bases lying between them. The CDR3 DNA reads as TGTGCCAGCAGCCTCCCCAAGGATGAGCAGTTCTTC. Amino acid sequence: CASSLPKDEQFF.